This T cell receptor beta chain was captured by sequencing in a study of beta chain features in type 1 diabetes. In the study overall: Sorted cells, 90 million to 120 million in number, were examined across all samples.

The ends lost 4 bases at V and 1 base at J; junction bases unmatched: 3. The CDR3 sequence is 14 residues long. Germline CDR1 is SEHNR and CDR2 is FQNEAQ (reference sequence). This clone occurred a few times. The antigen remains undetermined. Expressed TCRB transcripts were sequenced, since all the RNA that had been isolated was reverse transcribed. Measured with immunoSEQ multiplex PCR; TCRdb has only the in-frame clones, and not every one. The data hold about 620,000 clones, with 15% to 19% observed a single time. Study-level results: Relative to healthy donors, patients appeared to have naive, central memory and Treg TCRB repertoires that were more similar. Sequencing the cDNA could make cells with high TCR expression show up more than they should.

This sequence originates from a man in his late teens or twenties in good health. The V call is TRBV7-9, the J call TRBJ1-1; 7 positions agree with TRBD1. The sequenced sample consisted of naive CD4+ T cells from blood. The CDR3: CASSSQGRNTEAFF. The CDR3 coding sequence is TGTGCCAGCAGCTCACAGGGGAGGAACACTGAAGCTTTCTTT.